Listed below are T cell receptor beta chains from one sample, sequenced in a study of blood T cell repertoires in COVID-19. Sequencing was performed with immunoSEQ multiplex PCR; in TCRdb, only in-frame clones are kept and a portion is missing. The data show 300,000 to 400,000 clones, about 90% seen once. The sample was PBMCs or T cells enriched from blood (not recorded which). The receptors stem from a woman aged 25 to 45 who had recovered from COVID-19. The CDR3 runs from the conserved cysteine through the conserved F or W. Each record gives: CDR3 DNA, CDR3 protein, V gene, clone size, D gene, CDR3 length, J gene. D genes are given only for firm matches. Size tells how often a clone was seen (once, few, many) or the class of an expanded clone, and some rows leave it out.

DNA: TGCGCCAGCAGCTTGGAGGCAGGGGGTTTGAACACTGAAGCTTTCTTT
CDR3: CASSLEAGGLNTEAFF
V: TRBV5-1
size: once
D: TRBD1
length: 16
J: TRBJ1-1

DNA: TGTGCCAGTAGTATTGGCAGGGGAAGCGAGCAGTACTTC
CDR3: CASSIGRGSEQYF
V: TRBV19
size: NA
D: NA
length: 13
J: TRBJ2-7

DNA: TGTGCCAGCAGCCCCGAGAGGCGGGGGAACGGGCAGTACTTC
CDR3: CASSPERRGNGQYF
V: TRBV3-1/TRBV3-2
size: NA
D: TRBD2
length: 14
J: TRBJ2-7

DNA: TGTGCCAGCTCAGAAGCCCCTGTGTACTCCTACGAGCAGTACTTC
CDR3: CASSEAPVYSYEQYF
V: TRBV18
size: once
D: NA
length: 15
J: TRBJ2-7

DNA: TGCGCCAGCAGCTTGACGGGGGATCCTAATGAAAAACTGTTTTTT
CDR3: CASSLTGDPNEKLFF
V: TRBV5-1
size: NA
D: NA
length: 15
J: TRBJ1-4

DNA: TGTGCCAGCAGCCAATGGACTAGCGGCCCCTACAATGAGCAGTTCTTC
CDR3: CASSQWTSGPYNEQFF
V: TRBV14
size: NA
D: TRBD2
length: 16
J: TRBJ2-1

DNA: TGTGCCGCTTCGGGACAGGGGAACACTGAAGCTTTCTTT
CDR3: CAASGQGNTEAFF
V: TRBV30
size: NA
D: TRBD1
length: 13
J: TRBJ1-1

DNA: TGTGCCTGGAGTGTACGGGCAGGGGGCCCCGGGGAGCTGTTTTTT
CDR3: CAWSVRAGGPGELFF
V: TRBV30
size: NA
D: TRBD1
length: 15
J: TRBJ2-2

DNA: TGTGCTAGTGGTTTGGGTACAGGGGATTATGGCTACACCTTC
CDR3: CASGLGTGDYGYTF
V: TRBV12-5
size: NA
D: TRBD1
length: 14
J: TRBJ1-2

DNA: TGTGCCAGCAGTTTACAGGGGCGCCTGAACACTGAAGCTTTCTTT
CDR3: CASSLQGRLNTEAFF
V: TRBV28
size: NA
D: NA
length: 15
J: TRBJ1-1

DNA: TGCGCCAGCAGCTTAAGGGACAGGGTGGATGGAAACACCATATATTTT
CDR3: CASSLRDRVDGNTIYF
V: TRBV5-1
size: NA
D: TRBD1
length: 16
J: TRBJ1-3

DNA: TGTGCCTGGAGTGGACTCCCCCAAGAGACCCAGTACTTC
CDR3: CAWSGLPQETQYF
V: TRBV30
size: NA
D: NA
length: 13
J: TRBJ2-5

DNA: TGTGCCAGCACCTACGGGCTAGCGGGGTATACGAAGACCCAGTACTTC
CDR3: CASTYGLAGYTKTQYF
V: TRBV28
size: once
D: TRBD2
length: 16
J: TRBJ2-5

DNA: TGCAGCGTTGCAACTTTGAACACTGAAGCTTTCTTT
CDR3: CSVATLNTEAFF
V: TRBV29-1
size: NA
D: NA
length: 12
J: TRBJ1-1

DNA: TGCAGCGTTCGGGGAACCTACGAGCAGTACTTC
CDR3: CSVRGTYEQYF
V: TRBV29-1
size: NA
D: NA
length: 11
J: TRBJ2-7

DNA: TGTGCCAGCAGCATTCTGGGGCGCGCAGATACGCAGTATTTT
CDR3: CASSILGRADTQYF
V: TRBV7-2
size: NA
D: NA
length: 14
J: TRBJ2-3